This entry concerns a single T cell receptor (beta chain). Its specificity is unknown. The data stem from a study of cytomegalovirus exposure and HLA in healthy donors. Whole-study results and caveats: In presence/absence analyses, roughly uniform sequencing depth across donors was assumed.

Researchers ran the PCR with 60 Vbeta and 13 Jbeta primers. This table comes from immunoSEQ multiplex PCR, and its TCRdb copy is limited to in-frame clones, with some not included. The sample holds 25,000 to 35,000 clones. The CDR3 spans 16 residues. In germline, CDR1 is MNHNS, CDR2 SASEGT. Unmatched junction bases numbered 6, after V lost 2 bases and J lost 4 bases. V gene TRBV6-1 combines with J gene TRBJ2-5, with 11 nucleotides matching TRBD2. Sequenced material: PBMCs. This sequence was found in a woman between 40 and 50 years old in good health and CMV-seropositive. CDR3 sequence (DNA): TGTGCCAGCAGTGAACTAGCGGGAGGACTTGGAGAGACCCAGTACTTC. Amino acid sequence: CASSELAGGLGETQYF.